The source of this T cell receptor beta chain is a study of blood T cell repertoires in COVID-19. On the study more broadly: COVID-19 samples collected from the United States, Italy and Spain covered acute and convalescent phases. PBMCs, B-cell-depleted T cells, or T cells provided the cDNA or gDNA that made up the material.

Trimming cost V 2 bases and J 10 bases; bases outside gene matches: 5. CDR1 is KGHSH, CDR2 LQKENI, per germline. This CDR3 comprises 14 residues. As handled by the study authors: Reference gene primers were amplified, and this amplification served to estimate nucleated cell counts. Some clones are missing from TCRdb's copy, which holds only in-frame ones; the method was immunoSEQ multiplex PCR. V and J calls and clone size come straight from that table; D and trimming were deduced from the DNA. The sample lists 200,000 to 250,000 clones, 84% seen once, with approximately 18% in the top ten. The V call is TRBV18, the J call TRBJ2-1; TRBD1 agrees at 10 bases. The source is a woman of 80 years or more with active or convalescent COVID-19. The sample taken for sequencing was peripheral blood. DNA of the CDR3: TGTGCCAGCTCACCAGGGACAGGGGATCGGGAGCAGTTCTTC. It encodes CASSPGTGDREQFF.